This entry describes one TCR beta chain. No quality values exist for individual bases; no much larger clone is one base distant. Because TCR-alpha and TCR-beta chains were sequenced unpaired, no information on chain pairing was available. The immunoSEQ multiplex PCR assay was used to generate TCR libraries, with TCR-beta and/or TCR-alpha/delta assays applied to each sample. The amplified TCR libraries were sequenced using the Illumina high-throughput platform. In the authors' own workflow: Clustering and dimensionality reduction were performed using pairwise TCRdist distances among GMM-specific receptors from ex vivo sorted or in vitro expanded T cells. Sequence motifs defined by gene usage and CDR3 content were tested for enrichment in tetramer-positive versus tetramer-negative populations. TCRdb carries this immuneACCESS record with in-frame sequences only. Its versions omit some clonotypes, under half of them owing to an unresolved V gene in the studies checked, with the rest unexplained. That table gives V, J and clone size, and the DNA gave D and trimming. This sample holds about 58,000 clones; 88% were observed only once. 21% of the sample goes to the ten largest clones.

This entry is derived from a study of T cells in tuberculosis (dated by TCRdb to the late 2010s). Broadly, across the study: In the study, CD1B tetramers and high-throughput TCR immunosequencing were combined to characterize T cells specific for the mycobacterial lipid antigen glucose monomycolate (GMM). Results the study describes overall, beyond this receptor: T cells that bind the CD1B-GMM tetramer with low affinity may not have been captured by the stringent sort gate.

PBMC were thawed, rested overnight, stained with a GMM-loaded CD1B tetramer, a Live/Dead dye and anti-CD3, and then sorted on a FACS Aria II. The CD1B tetramers were loaded with C32 glucose monomycolate that had been purified from Rhodococcus equi. Before cryopreservation, the PBMC used for tetramer sorting had been depleted of CD14-expressing monocytes as part of a separate study. From each donor, 75,000 to 100,000 tetramer-negative cells were sorted and analyzed together with the tetramer-positive cells. Antigen-specific T cells were sorted from several healthy South African adults using GMM-loaded CD1B tetramers. V loses 4 bases at its end and J loses 1 base; junction bases beyond the gene matches: 6. The CDR3 holds 15 amino acids from the cysteine to the phenylalanine. Only the CDR3 portion is preserved as DNA: 45 bases, with reading frame beginning at the first base.

The sequencing input was CD1b-GMM tetramer-negative cells sorted from PBMCs. This sample's cell subset or site label indicates: T cells not binding CD1B-GMM tetramer, sorted from same donor. The receptor was derived from an adult woman with latent tuberculosis. This receptor chain uses TRBV5-3 and TRBJ2-7, with 9 junctional bases fitting TRBD1. TRBV5-3 is annotated as an ORF whose role is uncertain. The CDR3 amino acid sequence is: CARSPGQGKSYEQYF. Here is the DNA: TGTGCCAGAAGCCCGGGACAGGGAAAGTCCTACGAGCAGTACTTC.